This entry describes one TCR beta chain. A much larger clone sits a single nucleotide away, making a read error possible. Trimming cost V 3 bases and J 6 bases, with 21 bases left between them. The length of the CDR3 is 17 residues. CDR1 and CDR2 from the germline V gene are SGHRS and YFSETQ. The data stem from a study of tumor-infiltrating lymphocytes in primary liver carcinoma. Total RNA (roughly 550 ng) served as template for TCR beta cDNA synthesis primed by a constant-region primer. Slightly modified ARM-PCR served as the procedure for the TCR beta libraries. These libraries came from three rounds of nested multiplex PCR. Primers for the first two PCR rounds were TRBV1-TRBV30 forward primers and a C-beta reverse primer (about 11 cycles per round). In TCRdb, the multiplex PCR reads were re-called with MiXCR into one record per CDR3 protein. The sample has more than 90,000 distinct CDR3 sequences; more than 65% are singletons.

It was from roughly 20-30 mg of unsorted bulk tissue that RNA and DNA were co-extracted. Primary liver carcinoma, confirmed by histopathology, was surgically resected. For each tumor, five separate regions were sampled. The chain recombines TRBV5-1 with TRBJ2-2; D possibly matches TRBD1 or TRBD2 (5 bases each). The sequenced sample was liver tumor tissue from sampling region 2. Sample subset: tumor region T2, inferior pole. The sequence was collected from an older woman with primary liver carcinoma and hepatitis B virus infection. CDR3 nucleotides: TGCGCCAGCAGCTGGACATGGAACGTTGATAGCGCCGGGGAGCTGTTTTTT. It codes for CASSWTWNVDSAGELFF.